What follows describes a single T cell receptor beta chain. CDR3 length equals 16 residues. V dropped 0 bases and J dropped 4; count of bases not matched to a gene: 5. Germline CDR1 and CDR2: SGHRS and YFSETQ. This entry belongs to a study of T cell changes during pregnancy in multiple sclerosis. Libraries were prepared by immunoSEQ multiplex PCR; TCRdb keeps only in-frame clonotypes and omits some of them. The repertoire holds about 68,000 clones, about 90% seen once, with 0.65% to 0.9% in the top ten. This sequence was found in a female donor with multiple sclerosis, enrolled in a pregnancy study. Sequences were derived from peripheral blood, sampled in the second trimester of pregnancy. This rearrangement joins TRBV5-1 to TRBJ1-1, with 11 bases identical to TRBD1. The CDR3 sequence is CASSLDGTGGGTEAFF. Written as DNA, the CDR3 is TGCGCCAGCAGCTTGGACGGGACAGGGGGAGGCACTGAAGCTTTCTTT.